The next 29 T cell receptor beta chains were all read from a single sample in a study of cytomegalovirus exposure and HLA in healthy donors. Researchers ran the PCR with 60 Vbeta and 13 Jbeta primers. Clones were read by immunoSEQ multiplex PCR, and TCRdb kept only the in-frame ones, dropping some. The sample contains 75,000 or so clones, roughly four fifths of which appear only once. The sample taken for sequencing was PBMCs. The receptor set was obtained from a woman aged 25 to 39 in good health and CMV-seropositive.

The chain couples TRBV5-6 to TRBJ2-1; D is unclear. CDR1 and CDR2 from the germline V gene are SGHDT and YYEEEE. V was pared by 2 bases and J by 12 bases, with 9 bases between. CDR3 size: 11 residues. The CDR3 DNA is TGTGCCAGCAGCTTAGGAGTTGTGCAGTTCTTC. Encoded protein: CASSLGVVQFF.

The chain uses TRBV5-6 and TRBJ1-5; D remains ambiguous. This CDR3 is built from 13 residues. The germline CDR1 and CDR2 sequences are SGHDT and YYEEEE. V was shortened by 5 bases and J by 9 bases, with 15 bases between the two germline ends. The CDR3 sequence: CASSRGTSGPQHF. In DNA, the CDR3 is TGTGCCAGCAGTCGAGGAACATCGGGGCCCCAGCATTTT.

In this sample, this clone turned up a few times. Here the CDR3 DNA reads TGCGCCAGCAGCGCGACAGGGTCCGGCACAGATACGCAGTATTTT. This encodes CASSATGSGTDTQYF. This sequence joins TRBV5-1 and TRBJ2-3; the match to TRBD1 covers 7 bases. There are 15 residues in the CDR3. Trimming took 4 bases from V and 1 from J; bases not matched to a gene: 6. CDR1 and CDR2 (germline): SGHRS, YFSETQ.

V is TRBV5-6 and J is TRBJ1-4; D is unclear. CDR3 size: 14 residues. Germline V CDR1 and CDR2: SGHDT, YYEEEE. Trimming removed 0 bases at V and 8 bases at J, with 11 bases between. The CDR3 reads CASSLGGLGEKLFF. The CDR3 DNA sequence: TGTGCCAGCAGCTTGGGAGGGCTGGGGGAAAAACTGTTTTTT. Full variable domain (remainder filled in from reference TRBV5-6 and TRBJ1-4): DAGVTQSPTHLIKTRGQQVTLRCSPKSGHDTVSWYQQALGQGPQFIFQYYEEEERQRGNFPDRFSGHQFPNYSSELNVNALLLGDSALYLCASSLGGLGEKLFFGSGTQLSVL.

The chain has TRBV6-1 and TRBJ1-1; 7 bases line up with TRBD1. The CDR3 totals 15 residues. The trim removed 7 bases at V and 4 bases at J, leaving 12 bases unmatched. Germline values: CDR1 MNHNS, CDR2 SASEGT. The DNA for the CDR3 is TGTGCCAGCAACAGACAGGGATATTGGGGCACTGAAGCTTTCTTT. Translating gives CASNRQGYWGTEAFF.

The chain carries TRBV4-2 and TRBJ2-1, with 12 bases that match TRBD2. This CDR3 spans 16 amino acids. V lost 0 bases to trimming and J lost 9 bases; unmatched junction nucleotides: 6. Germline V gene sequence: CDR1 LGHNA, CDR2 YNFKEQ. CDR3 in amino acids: CASSQETSGRWGEQFF. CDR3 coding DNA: TGTGCCAGCAGCCAAGAAACTAGCGGGAGGTGGGGTGAGCAGTTCTTC.

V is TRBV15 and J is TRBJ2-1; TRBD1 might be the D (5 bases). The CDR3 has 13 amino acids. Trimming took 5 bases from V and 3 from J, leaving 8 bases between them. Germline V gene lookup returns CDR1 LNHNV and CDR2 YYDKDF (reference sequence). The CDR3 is CATSDGHYNEQFF. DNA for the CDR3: TGTGCCACCAGCGACGGACACTACAATGAGCAGTTCTTC.

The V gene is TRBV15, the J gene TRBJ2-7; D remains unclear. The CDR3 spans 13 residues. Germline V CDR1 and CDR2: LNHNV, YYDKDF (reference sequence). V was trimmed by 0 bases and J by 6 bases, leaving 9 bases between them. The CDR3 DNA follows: TGTGCCACCAGCAGAGATCCCCCCAGCGAGCAGTACTTC. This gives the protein CATSRDPPSEQYF.

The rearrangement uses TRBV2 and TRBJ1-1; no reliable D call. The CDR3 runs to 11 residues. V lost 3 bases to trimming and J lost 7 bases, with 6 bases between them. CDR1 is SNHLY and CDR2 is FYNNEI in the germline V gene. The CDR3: CASSDGSEAFF. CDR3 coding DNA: TGTGCCAGCAGTGATGGCAGTGAAGCTTTCTTT. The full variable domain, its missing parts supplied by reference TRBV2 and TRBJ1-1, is EPEVTQTPSHQVTQMGQEVILRCVPISNHLYFYWYRQILGQKVEFLVSFYNNEISEKSEIFDDQFSVERPDGSNFTLKIRSTKLEDSAMYFCASSDGSEAFFGQGTRLTVV.

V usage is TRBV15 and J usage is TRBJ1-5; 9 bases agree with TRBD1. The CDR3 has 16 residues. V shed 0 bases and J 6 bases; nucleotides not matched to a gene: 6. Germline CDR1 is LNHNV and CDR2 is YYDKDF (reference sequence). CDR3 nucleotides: TGTGCCACCAGCAGAGATCGGGGGACAGGGATTCAGCCCCAGCATTTT. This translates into CATSRDRGTGIQPQHF.

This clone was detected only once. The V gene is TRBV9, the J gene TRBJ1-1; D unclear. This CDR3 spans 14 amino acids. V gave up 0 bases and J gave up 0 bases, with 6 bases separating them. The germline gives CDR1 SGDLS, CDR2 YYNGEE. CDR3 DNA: TGTGCCAGCAGCGTAGACAGCATGAACACTGAAGCTTTCTTT. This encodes CASSVDSMNTEAFF.

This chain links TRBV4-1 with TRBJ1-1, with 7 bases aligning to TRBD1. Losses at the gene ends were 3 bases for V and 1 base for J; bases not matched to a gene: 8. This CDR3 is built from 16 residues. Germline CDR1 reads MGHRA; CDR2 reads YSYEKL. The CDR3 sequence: CASSQLGGAGNTEAFF. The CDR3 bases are TGCGCCAGCAGCCAGCTAGGGGGCGCCGGGAACACTGAAGCTTTCTTT.

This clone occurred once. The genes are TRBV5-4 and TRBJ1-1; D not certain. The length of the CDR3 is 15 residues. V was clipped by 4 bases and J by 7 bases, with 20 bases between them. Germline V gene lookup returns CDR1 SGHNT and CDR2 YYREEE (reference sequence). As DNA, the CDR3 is TGTGCCAGCAGCCGGGCGGAGGGTGGCAACCTTGAAGCTTTCTTT. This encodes CASSRAEGGNLEAFF.

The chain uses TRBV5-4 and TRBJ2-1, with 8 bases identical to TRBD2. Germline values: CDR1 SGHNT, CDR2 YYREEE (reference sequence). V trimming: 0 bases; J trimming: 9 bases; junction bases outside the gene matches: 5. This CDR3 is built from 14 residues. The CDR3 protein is CASSLAIAGSEQFF. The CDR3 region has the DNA TGTGCCAGCAGCTTGGCCATAGCGGGGAGTGAGCAGTTCTTC.

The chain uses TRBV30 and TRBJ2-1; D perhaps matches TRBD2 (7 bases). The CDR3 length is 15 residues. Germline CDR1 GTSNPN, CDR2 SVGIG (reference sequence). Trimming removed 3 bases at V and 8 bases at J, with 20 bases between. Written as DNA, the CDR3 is TGTGCCTGGAGCGTGGGGGGGGCATCCCCCCATGAGCAGTTCTTC. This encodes CAWSVGGASPHEQFF.

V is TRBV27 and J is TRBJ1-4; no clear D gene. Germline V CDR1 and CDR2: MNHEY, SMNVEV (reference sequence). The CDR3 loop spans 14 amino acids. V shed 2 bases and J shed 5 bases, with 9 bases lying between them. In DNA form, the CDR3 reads TGTGCCAGCAGTTTACTGAGCCAAAATGAAAAACTGTTTTTT. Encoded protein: CASSLLSQNEKLFF. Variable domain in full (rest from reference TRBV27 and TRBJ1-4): EAQVTQNPRYLITVTGKKLTVTCSQNMNHEYMSWYRQDPGLGLRQIYYSMNVEVTDKGDVPEGYKVSRKEKRNFPLILESPSPNQTSLYFCASSLLSQNEKLFFGSGTQLSVL.

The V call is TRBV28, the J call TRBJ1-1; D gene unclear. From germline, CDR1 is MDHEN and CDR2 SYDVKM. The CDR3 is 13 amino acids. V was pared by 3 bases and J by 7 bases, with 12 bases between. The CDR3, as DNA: TGTGCCAGCAGTTTGCCGGGTTTAGGTGAAGCTTTCTTT. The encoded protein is CASSLPGLGEAFF.

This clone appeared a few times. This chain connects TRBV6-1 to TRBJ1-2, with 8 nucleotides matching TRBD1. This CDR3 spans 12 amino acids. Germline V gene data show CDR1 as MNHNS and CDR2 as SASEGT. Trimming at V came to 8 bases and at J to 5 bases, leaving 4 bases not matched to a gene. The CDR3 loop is CASRDRRYGYTF. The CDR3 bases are TGTGCCAGCCGGGACAGGAGGTATGGCTACACCTTC.

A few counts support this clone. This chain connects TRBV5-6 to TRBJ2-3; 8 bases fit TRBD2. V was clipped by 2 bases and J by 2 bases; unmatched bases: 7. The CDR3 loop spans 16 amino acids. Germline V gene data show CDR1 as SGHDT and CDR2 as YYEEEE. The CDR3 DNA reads TGTGCCAGCAGCTTAAGCATAGCGGGGTTCACAGATACGCAGTATTTT. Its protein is CASSLSIAGFTDTQYF. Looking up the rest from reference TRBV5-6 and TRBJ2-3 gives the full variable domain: DAGVTQSPTHLIKTRGQQVTLRCSPKSGHDTVSWYQQALGQGPQFIFQYYEEEERQRGNFPDRFSGHQFPNYSSELNVNALLLGDSALYLCASSLSIAGFTDTQYFGPGTRLTVL.

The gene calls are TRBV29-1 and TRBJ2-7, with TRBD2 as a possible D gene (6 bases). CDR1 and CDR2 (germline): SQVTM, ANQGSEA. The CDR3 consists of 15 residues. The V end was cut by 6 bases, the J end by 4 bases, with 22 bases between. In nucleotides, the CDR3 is TGCAGCGTGGCCGGAGAACAAACTAGCTATTACGAGCAGTACTTC. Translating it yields CSVAGEQTSYYEQYF.

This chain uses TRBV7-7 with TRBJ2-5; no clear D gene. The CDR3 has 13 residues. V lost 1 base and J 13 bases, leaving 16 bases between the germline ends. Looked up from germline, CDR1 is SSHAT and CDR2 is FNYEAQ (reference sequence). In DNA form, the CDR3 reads TGTGCCAGCAGCTTAGAGTTCGGAGTTCTCCCGTACTTC. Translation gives CASSLEFGVLPYF.

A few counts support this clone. CDR3 in DNA: TGTGCCAGCAGTTACTCGGACAGGGGGGTCACTGAAGCTTTCTTT. Translation gives CASSYSDRGVTEAFF. V usage is TRBV6-5 and J usage is TRBJ1-1; 10 bases line up with TRBD1. CDR1 is MNHEY, CDR2 SVGAGI, per germline. The CDR3 is 15 amino acids. Losses at the gene ends were 0 bases for V and 4 bases for J; bases not matched to a gene: 2.

The CDR3 coding sequence is TGTGCCAGCGCCGGGACTAGCGTTAACGAGCAGTACTTC. Its protein is CASAGTSVNEQYF. The chain joins TRBV2 to TRBJ2-7; 10 bases map to TRBD2. With 8 bases clipped from V and 5 bases from J, the junction kept 6 bases outside the gene matches. From germline, CDR1 is SNHLY and CDR2 FYNNEI. The CDR3 is made up of 13 amino acids.

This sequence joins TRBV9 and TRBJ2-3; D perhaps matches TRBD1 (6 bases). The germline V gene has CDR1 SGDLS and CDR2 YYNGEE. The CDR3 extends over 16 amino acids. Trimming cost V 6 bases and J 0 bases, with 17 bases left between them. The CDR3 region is CASILSGTLSTDTQYF. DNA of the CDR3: TGTGCCAGCATCCTATCCGGGACACTTAGCACAGATACGCAGTATTTT.

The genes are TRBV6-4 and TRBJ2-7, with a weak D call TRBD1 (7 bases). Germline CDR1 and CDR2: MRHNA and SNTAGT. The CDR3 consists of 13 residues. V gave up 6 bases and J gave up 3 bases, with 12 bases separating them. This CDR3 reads CASSPGGLYEQYF. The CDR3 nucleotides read TGTGCCAGCAGCCCAGGGGGACTCTACGAGCAGTACTTC.

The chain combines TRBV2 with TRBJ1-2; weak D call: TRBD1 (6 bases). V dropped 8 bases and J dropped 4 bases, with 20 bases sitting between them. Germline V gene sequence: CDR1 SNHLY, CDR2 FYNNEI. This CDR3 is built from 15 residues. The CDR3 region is CASLTPDSRIYGYTF. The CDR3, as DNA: TGTGCCAGCCTAACCCCGGACAGCAGGATCTATGGCTACACCTTC.

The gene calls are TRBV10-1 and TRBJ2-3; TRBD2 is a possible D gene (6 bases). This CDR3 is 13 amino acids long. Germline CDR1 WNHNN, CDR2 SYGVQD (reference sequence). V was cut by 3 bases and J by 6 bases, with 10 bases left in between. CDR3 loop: CASSEWAGDTQYF. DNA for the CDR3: TGCGCCAGCAGTGAATGGGCGGGGGATACGCAGTATTTT.

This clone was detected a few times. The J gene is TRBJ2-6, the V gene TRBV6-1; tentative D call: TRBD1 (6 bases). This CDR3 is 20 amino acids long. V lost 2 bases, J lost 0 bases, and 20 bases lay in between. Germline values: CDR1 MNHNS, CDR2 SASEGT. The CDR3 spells CASSERAWQGQNSGANVLTF. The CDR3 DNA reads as TGTGCCAGCAGTGAAAGAGCCTGGCAGGGGCAGAACTCTGGGGCCAACGTCCTGACTTTC.

This chain's CDR3 is CSVSGLGKETQYF. The CDR3 DNA reads TGCAGCGTCTCCGGACTCGGAAAAGAGACCCAGTACTTC. This rearrangement joins TRBV29-1 to TRBJ2-5, with a weak D call TRBD2 (5 bases). The CDR3 totals 13 residues. Trimming took off 6 bases at V and 3 bases at J, with 14 bases between the two ends. The germline V gene encodes CDR1 SQVTM and CDR2 ANQGSEA.